These T cell receptor beta chains were read from a single sample in a study of CD8 T cells in Susac syndrome. TCRdb processed the immunoSEQ multiplex PCR reads anew with MiXCR; each CDR3 protein has one entry. The sample lists 210,000 or so distinct CDR3 sequences, 94% occurring once. Sequenced sample: CD4+ T cells from PBMCs. The source is a human donor with Susac syndrome. CDR3s include the opening cysteine and the closing phenylalanine or tryptophan. The D gene is left open where the match is weak.

v_call	j_call	d_call	cdr3_aa	cdr3_nt
TRBV12-3/TRBV12-4	TRBJ1-5	TRBD1	CASSPSGQGSQPQHF	TGTGCCAGCAGTCCCTCCGGACAGGGGAGTCAGCCCCAGCATTTT
TRBV10-3	TRBJ1-4	.	CAISGSTNEKLFF	TGTGCCATCAGCGGCTCAACTAATGAAAAACTGTTTTTT
TRBV28	TRBJ1-2	.	CASRYDGNYGYTF	TGTGCCAGCAGATATGACGGCAACTATGGCTACACCTTC
TRBV11-2	TRBJ2-5	.	CASSRGTPGETQYF	TGTGCCAGCAGCCGCGGGACCCCCGGAGAGACCCAGTACTTC
TRBV24-1	TRBJ2-5	TRBD1	CATSVGGTGGEETQYF	TGTGCCACCAGTGTCGGCGGGACAGGGGGAGAAGAGACCCAGTACTTC
TRBV3-1	TRBJ1-6	TRBD1	CASNDRGMDSPLHF	TGTGCCAGCAACGACAGGGGGATGGATTCACCCCTCCACTTT
TRBV29-1	TRBJ1-1	.	CSVEADWAGTEAFF	TGCAGCGTTGAAGCTGACTGGGCGGGCACTGAAGCTTTCTTT
TRBV30	TRBJ1-1	TRBD1	CARDGTGNTEAFF	TGTGCCCGGGACGGGACAGGGAACACTGAAGCTTTCTTT
TRBV5-1	TRBJ1-4	.	CASSLGQGDEKLFF	TGCGCCAGCAGCTTGGGGCAGGGTGATGAAAAACTGTTTTTT
TRBV7-9	TRBJ1-6	.	CASSSGFGVDSPLHF	TGTGCCAGCAGTTCAGGGTTCGGCGTTGATTCACCCCTCCACTTT
TRBV12-3/TRBV12-4	TRBJ1-6	.	CASALPSRDSPLHF	TGTGCCAGCGCCCTACCCAGCCGCGATTCACCCCTCCACTTT
TRBV20-1	TRBJ1-1	TRBD1	CSASPSDRGSTEAFF	TGCAGTGCTAGTCCCTCTGACAGGGGGTCCACTGAAGCTTTCTTT
TRBV20-1	TRBJ2-1	.	CSVDMGKQGGEQFF	TGCAGTGTTGATATGGGAAAACAGGGTGGTGAGCAGTTCTTC
TRBV4-3	TRBJ2-1	.	CASSQDYKGFALQFF	TGCGCCAGCAGCCAAGATTACAAGGGATTTGCCCTGCAGTTCTTC
TRBV28	TRBJ1-6	TRBD1	CASSPGTGQNSPLHF	TGTGCCAGCAGTCCTGGGACAGGCCAGAATTCACCCCTCCACTTT
TRBV12-3/TRBV12-4	TRBJ2-5	.	CASTPSVEGGGETQYF	TGTGCCAGCACCCCTAGTGTTGAAGGGGGGGGAGAGACCCAGTACTTC
TRBV27	TRBJ2-6	TRBD1	CASSLGTGGISGANVLTF	TGTGCCAGCAGTTTAGGGACAGGGGGAATCTCTGGGGCCAACGTCCTGACTTTC
TRBV5-6	TRBJ2-5	.	CASSSALGGGETQYF	TGTGCCAGCAGCTCAGCTTTGGGTGGGGGCGAGACCCAGTACTTC
TRBV5-1	TRBJ1-1	.	CASSWASAESTPEAFF	TGCGCCAGCAGCTGGGCTTCGGCAGAATCAACACCTGAAGCTTTCTTT
TRBV6-1	TRBJ1-2	.	CASSAGADYGYTF	TGTGCCAGCTCTGCTGGGGCGGACTATGGCTACACCTTC
TRBV6-2/TRBV6-3	TRBJ1-1	.	CASSRETGGVNTEAFF	TGTGCCAGCAGTCGCGAGACAGGTGGTGTGAACACTGAAGCTTTCTTT
TRBV28	TRBJ2-7	TRBD1	CASAGGGTGAYEQYF	TGTGCCAGCGCCGGGGGGGGGACAGGGGCCTACGAGCAGTACTTC
TRBV5-4	TRBJ1-6	.	CASSPGASSYNSPLHF	TGTGCCAGCAGCCCGGGGGCGAGCTCCTATAATTCACCCCTCCACTTT
TRBV20-1	TRBJ1-6	.	CSATRQETYNSPLHF	TGCAGTGCTACAAGACAGGAGACCTATAATTCACCCCTCCACTTT
TRBV11-2	TRBJ2-3	TRBD1	CASSLGEGQGTDTQYF	TGTGCCAGCAGCTTAGGGGAAGGACAGGGGACAGATACGCAGTATTTT